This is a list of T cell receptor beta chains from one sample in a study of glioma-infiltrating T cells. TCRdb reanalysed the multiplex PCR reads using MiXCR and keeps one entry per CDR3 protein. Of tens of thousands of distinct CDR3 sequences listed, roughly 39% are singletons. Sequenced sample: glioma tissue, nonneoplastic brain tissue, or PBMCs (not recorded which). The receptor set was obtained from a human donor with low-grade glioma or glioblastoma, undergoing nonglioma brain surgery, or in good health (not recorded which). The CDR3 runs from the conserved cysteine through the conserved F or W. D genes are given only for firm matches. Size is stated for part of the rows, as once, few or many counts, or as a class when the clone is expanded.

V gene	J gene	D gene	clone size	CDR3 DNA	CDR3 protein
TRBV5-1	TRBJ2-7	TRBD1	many	TGCGCCAGCAGCTGGGACAGCACCTACGAGCAGTACTTC	CASSWDSTYEQYF
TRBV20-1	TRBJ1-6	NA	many	TGCAGTGCTCCAAAACAGGGAATTGGCTCACCCCTCCACTTT	CSAPKQGIGSPLHF
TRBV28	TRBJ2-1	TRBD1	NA	TGTGCCGGCAGTTCCCCAGGGGGTTCCTACAATGAGCAGTTCTTC	CAGSSPGGSYNEQFF
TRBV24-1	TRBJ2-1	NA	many	TGTGCCACCAGTGAACATACCACAGGGTATAGGTACAATGAGCAGTTCTTC	CATSEHTTGYRYNEQFF
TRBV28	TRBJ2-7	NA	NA	TGTGCCAGCAGTCAATCCGGGACACCCCACGAACAGTACTTC	CASSQSGTPHEQYF
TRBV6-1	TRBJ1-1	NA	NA	TGTGCCATAGGGGAGAGGGACGGGGAGAACACTGAAGCTTTCTTT	CAIGERDGENTEAFF
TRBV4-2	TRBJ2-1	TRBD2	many	TGTGCCAGCAGCCAAGATCGTAGCGTAGCGGGAGGGCGTGATGAGCAGTTCTTC	CASSQDRSVAGGRDEQFF
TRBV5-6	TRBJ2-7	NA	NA	TGTGCCAGCAGCTTGATGTATTACGAGCGGTACTTC	CASSLMYYERYF
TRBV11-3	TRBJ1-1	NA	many	TGTGCCAGCAACCATAATCGCGGGACTTTGAACACTGAAGCTTTCTTT	CASNHNRGTLNTEAFF
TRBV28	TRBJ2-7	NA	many	TGTGCCAGCAGTTTCGGCGCCACTTTCGACTACGAGCAGTACTTC	CASSFGATFDYEQYF
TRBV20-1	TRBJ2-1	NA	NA	TGCAGTGCTAGAGCGAGGGGCTACAATGGGCAGTTCTTC	CSARARGYNGQFF
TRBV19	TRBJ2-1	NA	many	TGTGCCAGTAACAAATTGGGTAGCGGATCAGGCAATGAGCAGTTCTTC	CASNKLGSGSGNEQFF
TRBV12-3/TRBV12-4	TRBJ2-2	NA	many	TGTGCCAGCAGTTTTAACAGCGCGAACACCGGGGAGCTGTTTTTT	CASSFNSANTGELFF
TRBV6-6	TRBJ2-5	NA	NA	TGCGCCAGCAGCCAGGCGGACTTC	CASSQADF
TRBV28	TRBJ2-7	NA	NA	TGTGCCAGCGACAAGTCCTACGAGCGGTACTTC	CASDKSYERYF
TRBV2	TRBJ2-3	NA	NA	TGTGCCAGCAGCTCTGGTCAGGGAGGTACAGATACGCAGTATTTT	CASSSGQGGTDTQYF
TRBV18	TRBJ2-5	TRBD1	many	TGTGCCAGCTCACAGGGGACAGGCCAAGAGACCCAGTACTTC	CASSQGTGQETQYF
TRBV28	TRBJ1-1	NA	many	TGTGCCAGCACCGGGGTGATGGTCACTGAAGCTTTCTTT	CASTGVMVTEAFF
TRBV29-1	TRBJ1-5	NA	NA	TGCACCGCATTATATAGCAATCAGCCCCAGCATTTT	CTALYSNQPQHF
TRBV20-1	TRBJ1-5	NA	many	TGCAGTGCTAGTCCTCAACGGGCGGGCAATCAGCCCCAGCATTTT	CSASPQRAGNQPQHF
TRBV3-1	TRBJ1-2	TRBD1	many	TGTGCCAGCAGCCGGGACAGCGTCTATGGCTACACCTTC	CASSRDSVYGYTF
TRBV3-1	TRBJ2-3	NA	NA	TGTGCCAGCAACCAACTGGGGGGGGGCCCCACAGATACGCAGTATTTT	CASNQLGGGPTDTQYF
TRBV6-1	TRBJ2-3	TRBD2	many	TGTGCCAGCAGTGCGGCGGGGGTAAGCACAGATACGCAGTATTTT	CASSAAGVSTDTQYF
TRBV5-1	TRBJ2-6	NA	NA	TGCGCCAGCAGATCCGGCAGTCAAGCTGGGGCCAACGTCCTGACTTTC	CASRSGSQAGANVLTF
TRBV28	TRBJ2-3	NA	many	TGTGCCAGCAGTACAATCCGGGATACGCAGTATTTT	CASSTIRDTQYF
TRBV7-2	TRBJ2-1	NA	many	TGTGCCAGCAGCTTAGACACTCTTTACAATGAGCAGTTCTTC	CASSLDTLYNEQFF
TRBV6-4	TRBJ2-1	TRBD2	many	TGTGCCAGCAGTTTGACTAGCGGGGGGGGAGATGAGCAGTTCTTC	CASSLTSGGGDEQFF
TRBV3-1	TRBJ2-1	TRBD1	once	TGTGCCAGCAGCCAGGCGAACAGGGGAACCTACAATGGGCAGTTCTTC	CASSQANRGTYNGQFF
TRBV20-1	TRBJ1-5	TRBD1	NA	TGCAGTGTCCGGACAGGTTGGGATAGCGATCAGCCCCAGCATTTT	CSVRTGWDSDQPQHF
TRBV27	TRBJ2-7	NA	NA	TGTGCCAGCAGTTTTCTAGGGCTACCCTACGAGCAGTACTTC	CASSFLGLPYEQYF
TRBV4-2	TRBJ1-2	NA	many	TGTGCCAGCAGCCAGGGAGACAGGAAAGCTAACTATGGCTACACCTTC	CASSQGDRKANYGYTF
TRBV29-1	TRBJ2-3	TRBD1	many	TGCAGCGTTGAGGACAGGGGCGAAACAGATACGCAGTATTTT	CSVEDRGETDTQYF
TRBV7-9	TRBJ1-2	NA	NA	TGTGCCAGCAGTTTACCAGGGAGCTCTCGAGGCTGCACCTTC	CASSLPGSSRGCTF
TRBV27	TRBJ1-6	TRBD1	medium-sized	TGTGCCAGCAGTCCCGGACAGGCCTATAATTCACCCCTCCACTTT	CASSPGQAYNSPLHF
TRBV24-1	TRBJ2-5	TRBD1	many	TGTGCCACCAGTGAACTACGGACAGGAGGAGAGACCCAGTACTTC	CATSELRTGGETQYF
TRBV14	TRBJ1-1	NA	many	TGTGCCAGCAGCCAACCTACAGCTCCCGAAGCTTTCTTT	CASSQPTAPEAFF
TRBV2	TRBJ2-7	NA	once	TGTGCCAGCAGGGCAGACAGTTTCGGGAACCCGTCCGAGCAGTACTTC	CASRADSFGNPSEQYF
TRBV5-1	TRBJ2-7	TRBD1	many	TGCGCCAGCAGCGACGGGACAGGGGGCAACGAGCAGTACTTC	CASSDGTGGNEQYF
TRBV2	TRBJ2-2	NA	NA	TGTGCCACCAAGGGCCCGAACGAGGACACCGGGGAGCTGTTTTTT	CATKGPNEDTGELFF
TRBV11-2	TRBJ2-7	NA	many	TGTGCCAGCAGCTTAAAGGTTTTACAGAGCTACGAGCAGTACTTC	CASSLKVLQSYEQYF
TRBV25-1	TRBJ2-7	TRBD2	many	TGTGCCAGCAGTCCCCGACTAGCGGGGGCCGACACCTACGAGCAGTACTTC	CASSPRLAGADTYEQYF
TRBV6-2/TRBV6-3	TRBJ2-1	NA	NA	TGTGCCAGCAATTACTCGGTGCAGGCCGTCAATGAGCGGTTCTTC	CASNYSVQAVNERFF
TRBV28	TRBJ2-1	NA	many	TGTGCCAGCAGTTTGGTAGCGGCGGCCTACAATGAGCAGTTCTTC	CASSLVAAAYNEQFF
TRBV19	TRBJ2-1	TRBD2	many	TGTGCCAGTAGTAGACAGCGGGGCTCCTACAATGAGCAGTTCTTC	CASSRQRGSYNEQFF
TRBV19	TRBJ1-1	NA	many	TGTGCCAGTAGCATCTCGAGGGACACTGAAGCTTTCTTT	CASSISRDTEAFF
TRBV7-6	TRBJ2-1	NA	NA	TGCGCCAGCAGCAAACAGGGTGGCTACAATGAGCAGTTCTTC	CASSKQGGYNEQFF
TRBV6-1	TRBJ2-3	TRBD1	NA	TGTGCCAGCAGTGGGGCCGGGACAGGGGGCACAGATACGCAGTATTTT	CASSGAGTGGTDTQYF
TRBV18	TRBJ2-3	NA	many	TGTGCCAGCTCACGCGGCGAGGGGGCAGATACGCAGTATTTT	CASSRGEGADTQYF
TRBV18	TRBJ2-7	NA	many	TGTGCCAGCTCACCAGGCCTTTCGGACTCCTACGAGCAGTACTTC	CASSPGLSDSYEQYF
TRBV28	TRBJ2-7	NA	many	TGTGCCAGCCGTCCCCTTGGGGCAGAGGAGGAGCAGTACTTC	CASRPLGAEEEQYF
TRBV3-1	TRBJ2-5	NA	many	TGTGCCAGCAGCCCCCGGGGAGAGGATCTGGGGAAGACCCAGTACTTC	CASSPRGEDLGKTQYF
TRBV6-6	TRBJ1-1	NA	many	TGTGCCAGCAGTTACTCGAGGGACACTGAAGCTTTCTTT	CASSYSRDTEAFF
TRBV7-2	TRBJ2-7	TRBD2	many	TGTGCCAGCAGCTCACCCCCGGGACTAGCGGGACCTCCTTCCTACGAGCAGTACTTC	CASSSPPGLAGPPSYEQYF
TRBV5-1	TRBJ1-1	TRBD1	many	TGCGCCAGCACCTTAGCCGGGACAGCAAACACTGAAGCTTTCTTT	CASTLAGTANTEAFF